What follows are 32 T cell receptor beta chains derived from one specimen sequenced in a study of cytomegalovirus exposure and HLA in healthy donors listed by TCRdb under 2017. Library creation used the immunoSEQ multiplex PCR assay. For the multiplex PCR, a mixture combining 60 forward primers for TCR Vbeta segments and 13 reverse primers for TCR Jbeta segments was used. Here the immuneACCESS table is served through TCRdb, limited to in-frame sequences with V and J called. Missing clones are a known gap in these copies; in checked studies unresolved V genes cover under half, and the rest lacks a known reason. This sample holds some 91,000 clones; about two thirds were observed only once. The ten largest make up around 2% of the sample. The sequencing input was PBMCs. The receptors here all came from a human donor in good health.

Concerning this clone itself: The same CDR3 also results from other DNA sequences found in this sample. The V and J genes are TRBV9 and TRBJ2-7, with D possibly TRBD2 on 5 matching bases. V was trimmed by 2 bases and J by 0 bases, leaving 6 bases between them. The CDR3 contains 13 residues. CDR1 and CDR2 from the germline V gene are SGDLS and YYNGEE. For the CDR3, the DNA is TGTGCCAGCAGCGTGGCGGGCTCCTACGAGCAGTACTTC. Its translation is CASSVAGSYEQYF.

V and J are TRBV7-3 and TRBJ2-5; TRBD1 agrees at 7 bases. TRBJ2-7 explains the end of the DNA better; the J call may be wrong. Germline V gives CDR1 SGHTA, CDR2 FQGTGA. The CDR3 contains 14 residues. The CDR3 DNA reads TGTGCCAGCAGCCTACAGGGGAAAACCTACGAGCAGTACTTC. Translating gives CASSLQGKTYEQYF.

This chain joins TRBV7-3 and TRBJ1-2, with 9 nucleotides matching TRBD1. Germline values: CDR1 SGHTA, CDR2 FQGTGA. After removal of 5 bases from V and 8 bases from J, the junction contained 6 bases not matched to a gene. The CDR3 totals 13 residues. The CDR3 DNA is TGTGCCAGCAGCCCCGGGACAGGGTTCGGCTACACCTTC. Encoded protein: CASSPGTGFGYTF.

A few counts support this clone. The chain is built from TRBV7-8 and TRBJ1-1; D is possibly TRBD1 (5 bases). Trimming shortened V by 1 base and J by 10 bases, and 13 bases separated the two germline ends. CDR1 is SGHVS and CDR2 is FQNEAQ in the germline V gene. The CDR3 is 13 residues long. The CDR3 nucleotides are TGTGCCAGCAGCTTAGATTGGGGCCCTGGAGCTTTCTTT. Amino acids: CASSLDWGPGAFF.

This clone has a handful of counts. The chain has TRBV7-2 and TRBJ2-1; 8 nucleotides match TRBD2. The CDR3 sequence is 15 residues long. Germline V lookup: CDR1 SGHTA, CDR2 FQGNSA. With 1 base clipped from V and 6 bases from J, the junction kept 5 bases outside the gene matches. The CDR3 DNA sequence: TGTGCCAGCAGCTTAGAGCCGGGGGGGGGCAATGAGCAGTTCTTC. Translating gives CASSLEPGGGNEQFF.

CDR3 sequence: CASNPAGTSGNEQFF. In DNA form, the CDR3 reads TGTGCCAGCAACCCCGCCGGGACTAGCGGCAATGAGCAGTTCTTC. The V and J genes are TRBV6-5 and TRBJ2-1; TRBD2 matches at 11 bases. Losses at the gene ends were 7 bases for V and 6 bases for J; bases not matched to a gene: 8. Germline V gene sequence: CDR1 MNHEY, CDR2 SVGAGI. CDR3 length: 15 residues.

This clone is labeled medium-sized. The rearrangement uses TRBV19 and TRBJ2-1, with 7 bases identical to TRBD1. Germline V gene data show CDR1 as LNHDA and CDR2 as SQIVND (reference sequence). V trimming: 4 bases; J trimming: 4 bases; junction bases outside the gene matches: 1. The CDR3 runs 13 residues. The CDR3 here is CASSRDRYNEQFF. The CDR3 DNA follows: TGTGCCAGTAGTAGGGACAGATACAATGAGCAGTTCTTC. Combining the CDR3 with reference TRBV19 and TRBJ2-1 gives the whole variable domain DGGITQSPKYLFRKEGQNVTLSCEQNLNHDAMYWYRQDPGQGLRLIYYSQIVNDFQKGDIAEGYSVSREKKESFPLTVTSAQKNPTAFYLCASSRDRYNEQFFGPGTRLTVL.

V gene TRBV9 combines with J gene TRBJ1-1, with D perhaps TRBD1 (5 bases). The germline gives CDR1 SGDLS, CDR2 YYNGEE. The length of the CDR3 is 16 residues. V was clipped by 0 bases and J by 5 bases, with 17 bases between them. Here the CDR3 reads CASSVGLTAFGTEAFF. CDR3 DNA sequence: TGTGCCAGCAGCGTAGGCCTGACAGCCTTTGGGACTGAAGCTTTCTTT.

The CDR3 loop reads CASTKGPPGYGYTF. DNA for the CDR3: TGTGCCAGCACCAAAGGTCCTCCGGGGTATGGCTACACCTTC. The V call is TRBV21-1, the J call TRBJ1-2. TRBV21-1 is classified as a pseudogene. The CDR3 spans 14 residues.

This chain joins TRBV7-3 and TRBJ1-2; 7 positions agree with TRBD1. V was clipped by 5 bases and J by 3 bases; unmatched bases: 6. Germline V gene sequence: CDR1 SGHTA, CDR2 FQGTGA. The CDR3 totals 14 residues. Here the CDR3 reads CASSLRTGDYGYTF. CDR3 in DNA: TGTGCCAGCAGCCTAAGGACAGGAGACTATGGCTACACCTTC.

The chain joins TRBV7-3 to TRBJ2-1; D perhaps matches TRBD1 (6 bases). The germline V and J ends were trimmed by 4 bases and 9 bases, with 28 bases remaining between them. Germline V gene lookup returns CDR1 SGHTA and CDR2 FQGTGA. The CDR3 runs 18 residues. CDR3 bases: TGTGCCAGCAGCTCATACACCGGGACAATCAGAGGTTACGGTGAGCAGTTCTTC. Translated, it gives CASSSYTGTIRGYGEQFF.

This chain's CDR3 is CASSLGLAGDLVEQFF. DNA for the CDR3: TGTGCCAGCAGCTTAGGGCTAGCGGGTGACCTAGTTGAGCAGTTCTTC. This chain joins TRBV13 and TRBJ2-1; 8 bases line up with TRBD2. Per the germline V gene, CDR1 is PRHDT and CDR2 is FYEKMQ (reference sequence). The CDR3 extends over 16 amino acids. J lost 9 bases, V lost 0 bases, and 10 bases had no gene match.

The CDR3: CASSPPEGPLGSYEQYF. Written as DNA, the CDR3 is TGCGCCAGCAGTCCACCGGAGGGGCCCCTAGGCTCCTACGAGCAGTACTTC. The chain uses TRBV23-1 and TRBJ2-7; TRBD2 might be the D (6 bases). TRBV23-1 counts as an open reading frame of uncertain function. Trimming pared 4 bases from V and 0 bases from J, leaving 19 bases between. The CDR3 runs 17 residues.

The chain carries TRBV2 and TRBJ1-6, with D unresolved. Deletions cut 8 bases from V and 4 bases from J, with 9 bases between. This CDR3 region has 13 residues. Germline CDR1 is SNHLY and CDR2 is FYNNEI. CDR3 nucleotides: TGTGCCAGCGACGGGATTTATAATTCACCCCTCCACTTT. Residues: CASDGIYNSPLHF. The variable domain in full, with the rest retrieved from reference TRBV2 and TRBJ1-6, is EPEVTQTPSHQVTQMGQEVILRCVPISNHLYFYWYRQILGQKVEFLVSFYNNEISEKSEIFDDQFSVERPDGSNFTLKIRSTKLEDSAMYFCASDGIYNSPLHFGNGTRLTVT.

The table lists this clone with a few counts. The chain couples TRBV7-2 to TRBJ2-3, with 10 bases lining up with TRBD2. J gave up 4 bases and V 7 bases, and 8 bases lay outside the gene matches. CDR1 is SGHTA and CDR2 is FQGNSA in the germline V gene. The CDR3 covers 15 residues. In nucleotides, the CDR3 is TGTGCCAGCAACCCGTCAGCGGGGGGGGCAGATACGCAGTATTTT. Translated: CASNPSAGGADTQYF.

This clone was seen just once. The chain joins TRBV4-3 to TRBJ1-5; D is uncertain. The CDR3 runs to 15 residues. Trimming removed 1 base from V and 0 bases from J, with 7 bases in between. Germline-derived CDR1 and CDR2 are LGHNA and YSLEER. The CDR3: CASSQGRNSNQPQHF. The CDR3 nucleotides read TGCGCCAGCAGCCAAGGGCGGAATAGCAATCAGCCCCAGCATTTT.

This clone was seen a handful of times. This rearrangement joins TRBV15 to TRBJ2-3, with D possibly TRBD1 on 6 matching bases. Germline V gene sequence: CDR1 LNHNV, CDR2 YYDKDF (reference sequence). The CDR3 spans 16 residues. Trimming shortened V by 1 base and J by 2 bases, and 13 bases separated the two germline ends. For the CDR3, the DNA is TGTGCCACCAGCAGAGGCAAGGGGGTCGACACAGATACGCAGTATTTT. Translating gives CATSRGKGVDTDTQYF.

The chain is built from TRBV11-3 and TRBJ2-7; 7 bases agree with TRBD1. J was trimmed by 2 bases and V by 6 bases; bases with no gene match: 10. From germline, CDR1 is SGHNT and CDR2 YENEEA. There are 15 residues in the CDR3. Here the CDR3 DNA reads TGTGCCAGCAGGATGGCTCGACAGGGCGCCTACGAGCAGTACTTC. Translated, it gives CASRMARQGAYEQYF.

The chain combines TRBV5-1 with TRBJ1-6, with 9 bases lining up with TRBD1. Germline V gene lookup returns CDR1 SGHRS and CDR2 YFSETQ. This CDR3 has 14 residues. V was clipped by 3 bases and J by 9 bases; unmatched bases: 4. This CDR3 is CASSSRDRASPLHF. Here the CDR3 DNA reads TGCGCCAGCAGCTCCCGGGACAGGGCTTCACCCCTCCACTTT.

This clone was detected a few times. The rearrangement uses TRBV19 and TRBJ1-2; D is perhaps TRBD1 (6 bases). Germline values: CDR1 LNHDA, CDR2 SQIVND (reference sequence). V dropped 4 bases and J dropped 6 bases, with 18 bases sitting between them. CDR3 length equals 15 residues. This chain's CDR3 is CASSTNAKQGNGYTF. CDR3 nucleotide sequence: TGTGCCAGTAGTACAAACGCCAAACAGGGAAATGGCTACACCTTC. The variable domain in full, with the rest retrieved from reference TRBV19 and TRBJ1-2, is DGGITQSPKYLFRKEGQNVTLSCEQNLNHDAMYWYRQDPGQGLRLIYYSQIVNDFQKGDIAEGYSVSREKKESFPLTVTSAQKNPTAFYLCASSTNAKQGNGYTFGSGTRLTVV.

The V and J genes are TRBV18 and TRBJ1-6, with a possible D match to TRBD1 (6 bases). The V end was cut by 3 bases, the J end by 5 bases, with 11 bases between. This CDR3 region has 15 residues. Looked up from germline, CDR1 is KGHSH and CDR2 is LQKENI. DNA of the CDR3: TGTGCCAGCTCACCGTCAGGGGACGATAATTCACCCCTCCACTTT. Encoded protein: CASSPSGDDNSPLHF.

The chain uses TRBV7-9 and TRBJ2-1; 7 bases match TRBD2. This CDR3 is 16 amino acids long. Trimming at V came to 5 bases and at J to 3 bases, leaving 10 bases not matched to a gene. Germline assignment: CDR1 SEHNR and CDR2 FQNEAQ (reference sequence). CDR3 in amino acids: CASSPLAGVNYNEQFF. The CDR3, as DNA: TGTGCCAGCAGCCCCCTGGCGGGGGTGAACTACAATGAGCAGTTCTTC.

V and J are TRBV27 and TRBJ2-1; D not resolved. Germline CDR1 MNHEY, CDR2 SMNVEV (reference sequence). The CDR3 length is 13 residues. With 3 bases removed from V and 6 bases from J, the gap between germline ends came to 9 bases. The CDR3 bases are TGTGCCAGCAGTTTGGGTCCGGGCAATGAGCAGTTCTTC. Amino acids: CASSLGPGNEQFF.

The rearrangement uses TRBV9 and TRBJ2-1; D is perhaps TRBD2 (5 bases). Trimming took 0 bases from V and 2 from J, leaving 9 bases between them. CDR3 size: 15 residues. Germline V CDR1 and CDR2: SGDLS, YYNGEE. The CDR3: CASSVEGSAYNEQFF. The DNA for the CDR3 is TGTGCCAGCAGCGTAGAAGGGAGTGCCTACAATGAGCAGTTCTTC. The entire variable domain, with the rest obtained from reference TRBV9 and TRBJ2-1, is as follows: DSGVTQTPKHLITATGQRVTLRCSPRSGDLSVYWYQQSLDQGLQFLIQYYNGEERAKGNILERFSAQQFPDLHSELNLSSLELGDSALYFCASSVEGSAYNEQFFGPGTRLTVL.

In its sample, this clone was seen a few times. CDR3 protein: CASKRGRAGEKLFF. DNA of the CDR3: TGTGCCAGTAAAAGAGGGAGAGCGGGTGAAAAACTGTTTTTT. The rearrangement uses TRBV19 and TRBJ1-4; D is unclear. This CDR3 spans 14 amino acids. Germline V gives CDR1 LNHDA, CDR2 SQIVND (reference sequence). The V and J ends lost 7 bases and 7 bases respectively, with 16 bases between them.

Only one count was recorded for this clone. The chain recombines TRBV15 with TRBJ1-4, with 7 bases that match TRBD1. CDR1 and CDR2 (germline): LNHNV, YYDKDF (reference sequence). The CDR3 is 15 amino acids. The J segment lost 8 bases and the V segment lost 0 bases, leaving 6 bases of the junction unmatched. The CDR3 sequence: CATSRDTGAGEKLFF. The CDR3 DNA sequence: TGTGCCACCAGCAGAGATACAGGGGCCGGAGAAAAACTGTTTTTT.

The V call is TRBV18, the J call TRBJ2-5, with 9 positions matching TRBD1. The CDR3 is 13 amino acids. With V trimmed by 6 bases and J by 3 bases, 2 bases remained unmatched. Germline V gives CDR1 KGHSH, CDR2 LQKENI. CDR3 DNA: TGTGCCAGCTCCCGGACAGGGGAAGAGACCCAGTACTTC. Amino acids: CASSRTGEETQYF. Looking up the rest from reference TRBV18 and TRBJ2-5 gives the full variable domain: NAGVMQNPRHLVRRRGQEARLRCSPMKGHSHVYWYRQLPEEGLKFMVYLQKENIIDESGMPKERFSAEFPKEGPSILRIQQVVRGDSAAYFCASSRTGEETQYFGPGTRLLVL.

This chain connects TRBV5-1 to TRBJ2-6, with 12 nucleotides matching TRBD1. Germline CDR1 is SGHRS and CDR2 is YFSETQ. With 6 bases clipped from V and 2 bases from J, the junction kept 9 bases outside the gene matches. CDR3 length equals 18 residues. The CDR3 coding sequence is TGCGCCAGCACGATGCCGGGACAGGGGGCCACTGGGGCCAACGTCCTGACTTTC. Amino acid sequence: CASTMPGQGATGANVLTF.

The rearrangement joins TRBV7-9 to TRBJ2-3; 10 bases match TRBD1. This CDR3 contains 18 residues. The germline gives CDR1 SEHNR, CDR2 FQNEAQ (reference sequence). Losses at the gene ends were 0 bases for V and 2 bases for J; bases not matched to a gene: 8. The CDR3 spells CASSLAGSGTGATDTQYF. As DNA, the CDR3 is TGTGCCAGCAGCTTAGCTGGATCCGGGACAGGGGCCACAGATACGCAGTATTTT.

The chain is built from TRBV11-3 and TRBJ2-7; 10 bases align to TRBD2. J was trimmed by 7 bases and V by 4 bases; bases with no gene match: 7. Per the germline V gene, CDR1 is SGHNT and CDR2 is YENEEA. This CDR3 is 14 amino acids long. This chain's CDR3 is CASSWTSGLGEQYF. CDR3 nucleotide sequence: TGTGCCAGCAGCTGGACTAGCGGACTTGGGGAGCAGTACTTC.

This clone was seen a few times. This rearrangement joins TRBV5-4 to TRBJ2-5; weak D call: TRBD2 (7 bases). The CDR3 runs 20 residues. Germline values: CDR1 SGHNT, CDR2 YYREEE (reference sequence). The germline V and J ends were trimmed by 1 base and 2 bases, with 27 bases remaining between them. CDR3 coding DNA: TGTGCCAGCAGCTTGAGACGGGGGGCTCTGGGTATGATGGTACAAGAGACCCAGTACTTC. Translating gives CASSLRRGALGMMVQETQYF.

This chain links TRBV4-1 with TRBJ2-3; 9 positions agree with TRBD2. This CDR3 is built from 16 residues. Trimming took 8 bases from V and 5 from J; bases not matched to a gene: 14. CDR1 MGHRA and CDR2 YSYEKL come from the germline V gene. This CDR3 reads CASAKSGGGAGDTQYF. The DNA for the CDR3 is TGCGCCAGCGCAAAGAGCGGCGGGGGGGCAGGAGATACGCAGTATTTT.